This paragraph reports one T cell receptor (beta chain). Its target is not known. This CDR3 region has 16 residues. The germline gives CDR1 MNHEY, CDR2 SMNVEV (reference sequence). The V segment lost 5 bases and the J segment 5 bases; nucleotides outside the gene matches: 12. Sorted-subset replicate PCR reactions contained roughly 200 ng DNA, corresponding to tens of thousands of T cell genomes. TCRdb's table, derived via immunoSEQ multiplex PCR, lists solely in-frame clones and lacks some. This table has fewer than 850,000 clones, about nine tenths appearing once. Each of the donors was a healthy adult who was HIV-negative and had not had a recent acute infection or vaccination. CD8 memory pooled CD45RO+ cells and CCR7-negative CD45RA+ TemRA cells. The data were taken from a study of shared clonotypes between healthy human individuals. Findings of the study overall: Genetic and exposure-history diversity was limited by the small donor number.

The J gene is TRBJ2-7, the V gene TRBV27, with TRBD1 identical over 10 bases. The specimen sequenced was memory CD8+ T cells from PBMCs. Indicated subset: CD45RO+ cells pooled with CCR7-negative TemRA cells. The receptor was isolated from a man between 18 and 35 years old in good health. Some clones in this sample may be carry-over from other donors' samples. Here the CDR3 reads CASSHLPGQGKDEQYF. In nucleotides, the CDR3 is TGTGCCAGCAGTCATTTACCGGGACAGGGGAAAGACGAGCAGTACTTC.